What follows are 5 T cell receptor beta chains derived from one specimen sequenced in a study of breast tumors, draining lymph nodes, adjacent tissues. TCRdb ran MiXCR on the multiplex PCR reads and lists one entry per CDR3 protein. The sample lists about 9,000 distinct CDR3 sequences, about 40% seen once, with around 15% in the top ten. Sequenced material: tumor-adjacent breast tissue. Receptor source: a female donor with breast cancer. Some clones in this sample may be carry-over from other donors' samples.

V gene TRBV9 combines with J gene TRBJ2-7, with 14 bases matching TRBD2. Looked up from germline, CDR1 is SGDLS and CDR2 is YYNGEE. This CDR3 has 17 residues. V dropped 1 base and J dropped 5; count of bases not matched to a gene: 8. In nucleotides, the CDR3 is TGTGCCAGCAGCGTATGGCTGACTAGCGGGAGGGCCGACGAGCAGTACTTC. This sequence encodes CASSVWLTSGRADEQYF.

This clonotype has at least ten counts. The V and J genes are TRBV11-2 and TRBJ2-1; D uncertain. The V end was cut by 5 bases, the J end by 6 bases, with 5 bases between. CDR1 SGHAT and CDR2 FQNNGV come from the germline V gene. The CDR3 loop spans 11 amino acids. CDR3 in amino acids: CASSRINEQFF. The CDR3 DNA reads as TGTGCCAGCAGCCGTATCAATGAGCAGTTCTTC.

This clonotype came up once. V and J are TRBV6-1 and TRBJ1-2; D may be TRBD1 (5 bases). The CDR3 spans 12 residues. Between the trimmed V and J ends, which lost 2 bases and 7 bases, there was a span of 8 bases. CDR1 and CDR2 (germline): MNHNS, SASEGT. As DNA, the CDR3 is TGTGCCAGCAGTGAAACGAGGGGTGGCTACACCTTC. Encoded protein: CASSETRGGYTF.

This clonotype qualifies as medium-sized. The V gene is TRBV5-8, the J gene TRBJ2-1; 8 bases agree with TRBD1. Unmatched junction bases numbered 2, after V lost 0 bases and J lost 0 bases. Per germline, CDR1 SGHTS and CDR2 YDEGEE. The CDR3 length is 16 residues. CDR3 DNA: TGTGCCAGCAGCTTGGGGACAGGGAGCTCCTACAATGAGCAGTTCTTC. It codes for CASSLGTGSSYNEQFF.

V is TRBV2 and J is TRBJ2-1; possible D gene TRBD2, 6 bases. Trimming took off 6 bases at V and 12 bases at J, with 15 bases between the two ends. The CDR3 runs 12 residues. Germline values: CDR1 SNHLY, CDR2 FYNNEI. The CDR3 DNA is TGTGCCAGCAGGGGCGGGACTCTTGGGCAGTTCTTC. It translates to CASRGGTLGQFF.